This TCR beta chain was sequenced during a study of cytomegalovirus exposure and HLA in healthy donors. On the study more broadly: A data release that came early held 80 million to 95 million unique TCRs from HLA-typed donors.

As for this clone: Antigen unknown.

Germline lookup yields CDR1 LNHDA and CDR2 SQIVND (reference sequence). With 6 bases removed from V and 5 bases from J, the gap between germline ends came to 14 bases. CDR3 size: 13 residues. The study, taken as a whole, reports: Whilst most TCR sequences proved rare, a subset of public TCRs occurred across many donors. Reportedly, a later analysis found an Asian-associated ancestry cluster had fewer N-insertions than the roughly 630-donor mean. Analysis performed later found 16,000 or so TCR beta sequences associated with HLA alleles at 0.05 false discovery rate.

Primers: 60 Vbeta forward and 13 Jbeta reverse. Generated by immunoSEQ multiplex PCR, the TCRdb table keeps only in-frame clones and is missing some. Among 150,000 to 200,000 clones listed, around three quarters were seen once. Material for sequencing was PBMCs. J is TRBJ2-7 and V is TRBV19; weak D call: TRBD2 (5 bases). This receptor was obtained from a man in his forties in good health and CMV-seropositive. The CDR3 reads CASSRNRGDEQYF. CDR3 bases: TGTGCCAGTAGCCGGAACCGGGGAGACGAGCAGTACTTC.